The 6 T cell receptor beta chains given below trace back to one sample, sequenced in a study of T-cell reconstitution after alpha-beta-depleted transplantation in children. Unique molecular identifiers were incorporated during preparation of the TCRbeta library. MiXCR, applied by TCRdb to the PCR reads, yields one record per CDR3 protein. The repertoire holds 200,000 to 250,000 distinct CDR3 sequences, with around 10% as singletons. Sequenced here: PBMCs from the stem cell graft donor, sampled from the stem cell graft. Every receptor here comes from a human donor who donated a stem cell graft to a child with acute lymphoblastic leukemia.

The V and J genes are TRBV5-1 and TRBJ2-7; 10 bases line up with TRBD1. The J segment lost 1 base and the V segment lost 2 bases, leaving 3 bases of the junction unmatched. Germline V lookup: CDR1 SGHRS, CDR2 YFSETQ. This CDR3 contains 15 residues. The CDR3 nucleotides are TGCGCCAGCAGCTTAACGGGACAGGGGTCCTACGAGCAGTACTTC. This translates into CASSLTGQGSYEQYF.

The V call is TRBV7-9, the J call TRBJ2-7; a weak D match, TRBD1 (6 bases). With 6 bases removed from V and 2 bases from J, the gap between germline ends came to 20 bases. Germline lookup yields CDR1 SEHNR and CDR2 FQNEAQ (reference sequence). The CDR3 totals 16 residues. The CDR3 here is CASRPKTGTPTYEQYF. The CDR3 DNA reads as TGTGCCAGCAGACCGAAAACAGGGACACCAACCTACGAGCAGTACTTC.

This clonotype was detected many times. This chain joins TRBV24-1 and TRBJ2-1; D perhaps matches TRBD1 (6 bases). V was trimmed by 6 bases and J by 8 bases, leaving 19 bases between them. This CDR3 spans 15 amino acids. Germline values: CDR1 KGHDR, CDR2 SFDVKD. The CDR3 sequence is CATSQGPNNVDEQFF. The DNA for the CDR3 is TGTGCCACCAGTCAGGGGCCCAACAACGTCGATGAGCAGTTCTTC.

This clonotype was detected only a few times. The chain combines TRBV20-1 with TRBJ2-1; 12 bases agree with TRBD2. The CDR3 sequence is 17 residues long. Germline CDR1 DFQATT, CDR2 SNEGSKA (reference sequence). V was clipped by 1 base and J by 4 bases; unmatched bases: 8. The CDR3 sequence is CSARALTSGGPYNEQFF. The CDR3 DNA is TGCAGTGCTAGAGCACTCACTAGCGGGGGGCCATACAATGAGCAGTTCTTC.

This clonotype was observed a handful of times. This chain connects TRBV6-5 to TRBJ2-3; 11 nucleotides match TRBD2. Germline CDR1 and CDR2: MNHEY and SVGAGI. CDR3 size: 17 residues. After removal of 0 bases from V and 7 bases from J, the junction contained 9 bases not matched to a gene. CDR3 in amino acids: CASSYSVIGTSGHTQYF. The CDR3 nucleotides are TGTGCCAGCAGTTACTCGGTAATAGGGACTAGCGGACATACGCAGTATTTT.

This clonotype was counted ten times or more. This chain uses TRBV7-8 with TRBJ2-1, with 8 bases identical to TRBD2. Losses at the gene ends were 5 bases for V and 5 bases for J; bases not matched to a gene: 11. This CDR3 comprises 16 residues. The germline V gene encodes CDR1 SGHVS and CDR2 FQNEAQ. This chain's CDR3 is CASSIRIAGLDNEQFF. DNA for the CDR3: TGTGCCAGCAGCATTCGAATAGCGGGGTTAGACAATGAGCAGTTCTTC. The full variable domain, with the rest looked up from reference TRBV7-8 and TRBJ2-1, is GAGVSQSPRYKVAKRGQDVALRCDPISGHVSLFWYQQALGQGPEFLTYFQNEAQLDKSGLPSDRFFAERPEGSVSTLKIQRTQQEDSAVYLCASSIRIAGLDNEQFFGPGTRLTVL.